A selection of T cell receptor beta chains follows, all from one sample in a study of glioma-infiltrating T cells after dendritic cell vaccination. The protocol was immunoSEQ multiplex PCR, while the TCRdb copy is restricted to in-frame clones and leaves out a portion. The sample has around 72,000 clones; under 90% are singletons. This specimen consisted of blood, obtained before dendritic cell vaccination. The receptors come from a human donor with glioblastoma. Both conserved end residues are part of each CDR3. D genes are given only for firm matches. Rows give clone size only sometimes, using once, few, many, or a class for an expanded clone.

V	J	D	size	CDR3	DNA
TRBV11-2	TRBJ1-4	TRBD1	-	CASSEAGTANEKLFF	TGTGCCAGCAGCGAAGCCGGGACAGCTAATGAAAAACTGTTTTTT
TRBV4-3	TRBJ2-1	-	-	CASSQDHRKGEQFF	TGCGCCAGCAGCCAAGATCATAGGAAGGGGGAGCAGTTCTTC
TRBV19	TRBJ1-5	-	-	CASSIGRVNQPQHF	TGTGCCAGTAGTATAGGGAGAGTCAATCAGCCCCAGCATTTT
TRBV4-1	TRBJ1-1	-	once	CASSQGGDVGNTEAFF	TGTGCCAGCAGCCAAGGGGGAGATGTTGGGAACACTGAAGCTTTCTTT
TRBV19	TRBJ1-1	TRBD1	-	CASSEATGDMGDTEAFF	TGTGCCAGTAGTGAAGCGACAGGGGATATGGGTGACACTGAAGCTTTCTTT
TRBV7-2	TRBJ2-5	TRBD2	once	CASSPGTSGGRETQYF	TGTGCCAGCAGTCCCGGGACTAGCGGGGGAAGAGAGACCCAGTACTTC
TRBV6-5	TRBJ1-2	TRBD1	-	CASSYAGGAEYGYTF	TGTGCCAGCAGTTATGCAGGGGGCGCTGAGTATGGCTACACCTTC
TRBV4-2	TRBJ2-7	-	-	CASSQGFKGDEQYF	TGTGCCAGCAGCCAAGGGTTTAAAGGGGACGAGCAGTACTTC
TRBV5-6	TRBJ2-7	TRBD1	-	CASSSRVGTGAYYEQYF	TGTGCCAGCAGCAGCAGAGTCGGGACAGGCGCCTACTACGAGCAGTACTTC
TRBV6-4	TRBJ2-1	TRBD2	-	CASSASGGTGRDEQFF	TGTGCCAGCAGTGCTAGCGGGGGAACTGGTAGGGATGAGCAGTTCTTC
TRBV4-1	TRBJ2-5	-	-	CASSRRTGRGAQETQYF	TGCGCCAGCAGCCGCCGAACAGGGAGGGGAGCCCAAGAGACCCAGTACTTC
TRBV4-2	TRBJ2-5	-	-	CASSQGGDETQYF	TGTGCCAGCAGCCAAGGGGGGGACGAGACCCAGTACTTC
TRBV5-6	TRBJ1-3	TRBD1	-	CASSFVQGERGNTIYF	TGTGCCAGCAGCTTTGTACAGGGGGAAAGAGGAAACACCATATATTTT
TRBV2	TRBJ1-4	-	-	CASTAQGNSNEKLFF	TGTGCCAGCACCGCTCAGGGGAACTCTAATGAAAAACTGTTTTTT
TRBV30	TRBJ1-3	TRBD1	-	CAWSGDRVLGNTIYF	TGTGCCTGGAGTGGGGACAGGGTATTAGGAAACACCATATATTTT
TRBV11-2	TRBJ1-1	-	-	CASSTGLTNTEAFF	TGTGCCAGCAGCACCGGACTGACGAACACTGAAGCTTTCTTT
TRBV19	TRBJ1-1	TRBD1	-	CASSILAGQVNTEAFF	TGTGCCAGTAGTATTTTGGCGGGACAGGTGAACACTGAAGCTTTCTTT
TRBV4-3	TRBJ1-1	-	-	CASSQGERGTEAFF	TGCGCCAGCAGCCAAGGAGAGCGGGGCACTGAAGCTTTCTTT
TRBV27	TRBJ2-1	-	-	CASSLPSNEQFF	TGTGCCAGCAGTTTACCTAGCAATGAGCAGTTCTTC
TRBV30	TRBJ1-5	TRBD1	-	CAWGDRGSFQPQHF	TGTGCCTGGGGGGACAGGGGTAGTTTTCAGCCCCAGCATTTT
TRBV21-1	TRBJ2-1	-	-	CASSKHQNSYNEQFF	TGTGCCAGCAGCAAACACCAGAATTCCTACAATGAGCAGTTCTTC
TRBV29-1	TRBJ1-1	-	-	CSVVGRQKHTEAFF	TGCAGCGTCGTAGGGAGGCAGAAGCACACTGAAGCTTTCTTT
TRBV2	TRBJ1-6	TRBD1	-	CASSPDRLSNSPLHF	TGTGCCAGCAGCCCGGACAGGCTATCTAATTCACCCCTCCACTTT
TRBV30	TRBJ1-3	-	-	CAWSTGSSGNTIYF	TGTGCCTGGAGCACAGGCAGCTCTGGAAACACCATATATTTT
TRBV21-1	TRBJ1-4	-	-	CASSTRPGPFNEKLFF	TGTGCCAGCAGCACCCGGCCAGGGCCTTTTAATGAAAAACTGTTTTTT
TRBV5-8	TRBJ2-5	-	-	CASSLEAQGAQYF	TGTGCCAGCAGCTTGGAGGCTCAAGGGGCCCAGTACTTC
TRBV30	TRBJ2-7	TRBD1	-	CAWTRTGRIIEQYF	TGTGCCTGGACTAGGACAGGGCGTATAATCGAGCAGTACTTC
TRBV9	TRBJ2-5	-	-	CASSVVLGDQETQYF	TGTGCCAGCAGCGTAGTTCTCGGGGACCAAGAGACCCAGTACTTC
TRBV29-1	TRBJ2-7	-	-	CSVERGLGEQYF	TGCAGCGTTGAACGGGGTCTCGGCGAGCAGTACTTC